The 11 T cell receptor beta chains in this list originate from one sample, sequenced in a study of cytomegalovirus exposure and HLA in healthy donors. The PCR used 60 Vbeta and 13 Jbeta primers. Produced via immunoSEQ multiplex PCR; TCRdb's table is partial and in-frame only. The sample holds under 200,000 clones, 82% seen once. Sequencing was done on a sample of PBMCs. The receptor source for this set is a woman aged 18-30 years in good health and CMV-seronegative.

This clone was observed once. The rearrangement uses TRBV5-4 and TRBJ2-7; possible D gene TRBD2, 5 bases. Germline CDR1 and CDR2: SGHNT and YYREEE (reference sequence). This CDR3 comprises 13 residues. Trimming took 2 bases from V and 2 from J, leaving 8 bases between them. Here the CDR3 reads CASSFRETYEQYF. CDR3 in DNA: TGTGCCAGCAGCTTCCGGGAAACCTACGAGCAGTACTTC.

The chain combines TRBV12-5 with TRBJ1-2; tentative D call: TRBD1 (5 bases). Germline CDR1 reads LGHNT; CDR2 reads FRNRAP. Trimming removed 5 bases at V and 4 bases at J, with 11 bases between. The length of the CDR3 is 13 residues. CDR3 loop: CASGQFGAYGYTF. The CDR3 DNA is TGTGCTAGTGGTCAGTTTGGGGCCTATGGCTACACCTTC.

In its sample, this clone was seen a few times. The chain recombines TRBV7-8 with TRBJ2-2; 7 bases are shared with TRBD1. The CDR3 spans 17 residues. Germline loops: CDR1 SGHVS, CDR2 FQNEAQ. Losses at the gene ends were 0 bases for V and 1 base for J; bases not matched to a gene: 5. The CDR3, as DNA: TGTGCCAGCAGCTTAGCGATCGCAGGGGGGAACACCGGGGAGCTGTTTTTT. Protein product: CASSLAIAGGNTGELFF. Drawing the rest from reference TRBV7-8 and TRBJ2-2, the complete variable domain is GAGVSQSPRYKVAKRGQDVALRCDPISGHVSLFWYQQALGQGPEFLTYFQNEAQLDKSGLPSDRFFAERPEGSVSTLKIQRTQQEDSAVYLCASSLAIAGGNTGELFFGEGSRLTVL.

The chain carries TRBV7-9 and TRBJ2-2; D not resolved. Looked up from germline, CDR1 is SEHNR and CDR2 is FQNEAQ (reference sequence). V lost 2 bases, J lost 1 base, and 5 bases lay in between. The CDR3 is 14 amino acids. This CDR3 reads CASSLNWNTGELFF. In DNA form, the CDR3 reads TGTGCCAGCAGCTTAAACTGGAACACCGGGGAGCTGTTTTTT.

The chain is built from TRBV19 and TRBJ1-1, with 9 bases lining up with TRBD1. The germline CDR1 and CDR2 sequences are LNHDA and SQIVND (reference sequence). The CDR3 contains 14 residues. Germline trimming cut 0 bases from V and 4 bases from J; bases unmatched to any gene: 0. The CDR3 spells CASSIETGGTEAFF. DNA for the CDR3: TGTGCCAGTAGTATAGAGACAGGGGGCACTGAAGCTTTCTTT. Looking up the rest from reference TRBV19 and TRBJ1-1 gives the full variable domain: DGGITQSPKYLFRKEGQNVTLSCEQNLNHDAMYWYRQDPGQGLRLIYYSQIVNDFQKGDIAEGYSVSREKKESFPLTVTSAQKNPTAFYLCASSIETGGTEAFFGQGTRLTVV.

CDR3 sequence (DNA): TGTGCCAGCAGTGAACAGGGATCTGGAGGCTACACCTTC. Translation: CASSEQGSGGYTF. The chain employs TRBV2 and TRBJ1-2, with D maybe TRBD1 (5 bases). Germline V gives CDR1 SNHLY, CDR2 FYNNEI. The CDR3 runs to 13 residues. The V gene lost 2 bases and the J gene lost 8 bases, with 12 bases spanning the gap.

The chain couples TRBV27 to TRBJ2-1; perhaps D is TRBD1 or TRBD2 (5 bases each). The CDR3 totals 15 residues. The germline V gene has CDR1 MNHEY and CDR2 SMNVEV (reference sequence). The ends were cut back, 6 bases at V and 1 base at J, with 13 bases in the middle. The CDR3 here is CASRLLGASYNEQFF. The CDR3 DNA reads TGTGCCAGCAGATTACTAGGGGCGTCCTACAATGAGCAGTTCTTC.

This rearrangement joins TRBV4-3 to TRBJ2-5; 9 bases align to TRBD2. Unmatched junction bases numbered 11, after V lost 4 bases and J lost 5 bases. Germline V gene lookup returns CDR1 LGHNA and CDR2 YSLEER. The CDR3 is made up of 16 amino acids. Written as DNA, the CDR3 is TGCGCCAGCAGCCCCTCCTGGGCGGGAGGGCCGGAGACCCAGTACTTC. Its translation is CASSPSWAGGPETQYF.

This clone showed up just once. J is TRBJ1-6 and V is TRBV6-1, with 8 bases aligning to TRBD1. The germline V gene has CDR1 MNHNS and CDR2 SASEGT. The CDR3 contains 16 residues. With 3 bases clipped from V and 4 bases from J, the junction kept 5 bases outside the gene matches. The CDR3 coding sequence is TGTGCCAGCAGTGAGGACAGGGCCCTTTATAATTCACCCCTCCACTTT. Translated: CASSEDRALYNSPLHF.

The V and J genes are TRBV11-2 and TRBJ2-1; TRBD2 might be the D (6 bases). This CDR3 region has 13 residues. Germline assignment: CDR1 SGHAT and CDR2 FQNNGV. V was shortened by 5 bases and J by 7 bases, with 12 bases between the two germline ends. The CDR3 sequence: CASSGGNYNEQFF. The CDR3 coding sequence is TGTGCCAGCAGCGGCGGGAACTATAATGAGCAGTTCTTC.

The chain recombines TRBV6-6 with TRBJ1-4; TRBD1 aligns across 10 bases. From germline, CDR1 is MNHNY and CDR2 SVGAGI (reference sequence). This CDR3 contains 14 residues. V shed 5 bases and J 8 bases; nucleotides not matched to a gene: 5. The CDR3 DNA follows: TGTGCCAGCAGTCCCGGGACAGGGGCCGAAAAACTGTTTTTT. It is translated as CASSPGTGAEKLFF.